This T cell receptor beta chain was captured in a study of blood T cells in healthy people across ages. The germline V gene has CDR1 SGHDT and CDR2 YYEEEE. V lost 3 bases, J lost 0 bases, and 9 bases stayed unmatched. The CDR3 is made up of 17 amino acids. Primers used in a second PCR of roughly 7 to 12 cycles were a sample-barcoded 5' primer and a J-beta primer mix. TCRdb itself ran the 5' RACE reads through MiXCR, one entry per CDR3 protein. The table includes 650,000 to 950,000 distinct CDR3 sequences, around two fifths detected once. The rearrangement joins TRBV5-6 to TRBJ1-5, with 7 positions matching TRBD1. Specimen: blood. The TCR originated in a man aged 55 to 70 in good health. The CDR3 DNA sequence: TGTGCCAGCAGCTCATACCGGGACAGTTATAGCAATCAGCCCCAGCATTTT. This codes for CASSSYRDSYSNQPQHF.